What follows are 14 T cell receptor beta chains derived from one specimen sequenced in a study of T cell repertoires in cytomegalovirus infection. These receptors' antigens are unknown. TCRdb re-called the reads through MiXCR, storing one row per CDR3 protein. The sample has about 270,000 distinct CDR3 sequences, under 25% seen once. Here the sequenced sample was cultured PBMCs, taken from culture after CMV antigen stimulation. Receptors originate from a human donor in good health (CMV status not recorded). Some clones in this sample may be carry-over from other donors' samples.

The gene calls are TRBV5-4 and TRBJ1-1; possibly TRBD1 for D (5 bases). Germline lookup yields CDR1 SGHNT and CDR2 YYREEE (reference sequence). V was cut by 0 bases and J by 1 base, with 7 bases left in between. The CDR3 sequence is 14 residues long. The CDR3 spells CASSLAGPNTEAFF. CDR3 nucleotides: TGTGCCAGCAGCTTGGCAGGGCCGAACACTGAAGCTTTCTTT.

This rearrangement joins TRBV5-1 to TRBJ2-1, with 11 bases that match TRBD1. This CDR3 region has 15 residues. Germline-derived CDR1 and CDR2 are SGHRS and YFSETQ. V dropped 3 bases and J dropped 6; count of bases not matched to a gene: 5. The CDR3 DNA reads TGCGCCAGCAGCTCCGGACAGGGGGCCCCCAATGAGCAGTTCTTC. Amino acid sequence: CASSSGQGAPNEQFF. Full variable domain (remainder filled in from reference TRBV5-1 and TRBJ2-1): KAGVTQTPRYLIKTRGQQVTLSCSPISGHRSVSWYQQTPGQGLQFLFEYFSETQRNKGNFPGRFSGRQFSNSRSEMNVSTLELGDSALYLCASSSGQGAPNEQFFGPGTRLTVL.

This clonotype was observed at least ten times. The chain joins TRBV7-2 to TRBJ2-1, with D possibly matching TRBD2 (5 bases). CDR1 and CDR2 (germline): SGHTA, FQGNSA. Trimming took off 5 bases at V and 8 bases at J, with 13 bases between the two ends. This CDR3 has 13 amino acids. CDR3 in amino acids: CASSRDPRDEQFF. The CDR3 region has the DNA TGTGCCAGCAGCCGCGACCCGAGGGATGAGCAGTTCTTC.

The V gene is TRBV19, the J gene TRBJ2-3, with TRBD2 matching 8 bases. This CDR3 is 14 amino acids long. Trimming took 3 bases from V and 6 from J; bases not matched to a gene: 5. CDR1 LNHDA and CDR2 SQIVND come from the germline V gene (reference sequence). The CDR3 spells CASSIAGGMDTQYF. In nucleotides, the CDR3 is TGTGCCAGTAGTATCGCGGGGGGCATGGATACGCAGTATTTT.

V usage is TRBV7-6 and J usage is TRBJ2-7; 7 bases fit TRBD2. Trimming took 5 bases from V and 0 from J; bases not matched to a gene: 4. This CDR3 contains 14 residues. Per the germline V gene, CDR1 is SGHVS and CDR2 is FNYEAQ. This CDR3 is CASSPIAGSYEQYF. CDR3 bases: TGTGCCAGCAGCCCGATAGCGGGCTCCTACGAGCAGTACTTC. Full variable domain (rest looked up from reference TRBV7-6 and TRBJ2-7): GAGVSQSPRYKVTKRGQDVALRCDPISGHVSLYWYRQALGQGPEFLTYFNYEAQQDKSGLPNDRFSAERPEGSISTLTIQRTEQRDSAMYRCASSPIAGSYEQYFGPGTRLTVT.

This clonotype has just a few counts. V gene TRBV7-8 combines with J gene TRBJ2-5; D might be TRBD2 (5 bases). CDR3 length: 14 amino acids. The V gene lost 5 bases and the J gene lost 5 bases, with 15 bases spanning the gap. Germline-derived CDR1 and CDR2 are SGHVS and FQNEAQ. CDR3 sequence (DNA): TGTGCCAGCAGCCTCCGGGGTAGAAGGGAGACCCAGTACTTC. Protein sequence: CASSLRGRRETQYF.

This clonotype showed up just a few times. The chain carries TRBV6-6 and TRBJ2-5, with D possibly being TRBD2 (6 bases). Germline CDR1 is MNHNY and CDR2 is SVGAGI (reference sequence). Trimming took off 1 base at V and 5 bases at J, with 14 bases between the two ends. This CDR3 is built from 15 residues. Here the CDR3 reads CASSYYPAGRETQYF. CDR3 DNA sequence: TGTGCCAGCAGTTACTATCCGGCAGGGAGGGAGACCCAGTACTTC.

In this sample, this clonotype turned up a few times. This chain uses TRBV20-1 with TRBJ2-6; D perhaps matches TRBD2 (6 bases). The CDR3 runs 15 residues. Trimming shortened V by 0 bases and J by 2 bases, and 8 bases separated the two germline ends. CDR1 and CDR2 (germline): DFQATT, SNEGSKA (reference sequence). In nucleotides, the CDR3 is TGCAGTGCTAGAGATAGGAGGGCTGGGGCCAACGTCCTGACTTTC. Residues: CSARDRRAGANVLTF.

The genes are TRBV27 and TRBJ1-6; D may be TRBD1 (5 bases). CDR1 and CDR2 from the germline V gene are MNHEY and SMNVEV (reference sequence). This CDR3 has 15 residues. Trimming removed 2 bases at V and 10 bases at J, with 15 bases between. DNA of the CDR3: TGTGCCAGCAGTTTAAATCAGCAGGGAGGATCACCCCTCCACTTT. This codes for CASSLNQQGGSPLHF.

The chain is built from TRBV6-5 and TRBJ2-1, with D uncertain. The CDR3 is 13 amino acids. The V and J ends lost 2 bases and 4 bases respectively, with 6 bases between them. Germline V gene lookup returns CDR1 MNHEY and CDR2 SVGAGI. CDR3 sequence reads: CASSYREYNEQFF. CDR3 sequence (DNA): TGTGCCAGCAGTTACAGGGAATACAATGAGCAGTTCTTC.

This clonotype came up a few times. CDR3 sequence reads: CSAGGGRNEKLFF. CDR3 in DNA: TGCAGTGCTGGCGGGGGGCGGAATGAAAAACTGTTTTTT. The rearrangement joins TRBV20-1 to TRBJ1-4; D perhaps matches TRBD1 (6 bases). V was shortened by 5 bases and J by 5 bases, with 12 bases between the two germline ends. Germline-derived CDR1 and CDR2 are DFQATT and SNEGSKA (reference sequence). This CDR3 has 13 residues.

This clonotype showed up just a few times. This chain uses TRBV6-2 or TRBV6-3 with TRBJ2-1; perhaps TRBD2 as D (6 bases). CDR1 and CDR2 (germline): MNHEY, SVGEGT. Trimming shortened V by 0 bases and J by 4 bases, and 10 bases separated the two germline ends. The CDR3 length is 15 residues. The CDR3: CASSYSAGPYNEQFF. CDR3 sequence (DNA): TGTGCCAGCAGTTACTCGGCGGGACCTTACAATGAGCAGTTCTTC.

Comment on this clonotype: A single base separates this from a much larger clone, so it may be a read error. The chain employs TRBV7-2 and TRBJ1-5; the D is unclear. V was clipped by 1 base and J by 9 bases, with 13 bases between them. The CDR3 length is 14 residues. Looked up from germline, CDR1 is SGHTA and CDR2 is FQGNSA. The CDR3 sequence is CASSLEARQWPQHF. The CDR3 nucleotides read TGTGCCAGCAGCTTAGAAGCAAGGCAATGGCCCCAGCATTTT.

The J gene is TRBJ2-1, the V gene TRBV6-1, with D perhaps TRBD2 (6 bases). Per germline, CDR1 MNHNS and CDR2 SASEGT. V lost 5 bases, J lost 7 bases, and 12 bases lay in between. This CDR3 spans 13 amino acids. CDR3 residues: CASSWGRWNEQFF. CDR3 bases: TGTGCCAGCAGTTGGGGGAGGTGGAATGAGCAGTTCTTC.